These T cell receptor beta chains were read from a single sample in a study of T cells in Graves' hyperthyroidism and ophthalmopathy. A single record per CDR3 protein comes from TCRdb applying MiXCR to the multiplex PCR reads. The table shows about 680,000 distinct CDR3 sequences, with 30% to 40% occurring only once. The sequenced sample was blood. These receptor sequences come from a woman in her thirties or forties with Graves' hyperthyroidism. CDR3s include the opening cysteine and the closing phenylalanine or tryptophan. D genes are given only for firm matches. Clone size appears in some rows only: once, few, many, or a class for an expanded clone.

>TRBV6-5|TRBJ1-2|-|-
CASTDGGRGGRGYTF
TGTGCCAGCACCGACGGGGGCAGGGGAGGGAGAGGCTACACCTTC
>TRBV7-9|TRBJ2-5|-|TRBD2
CASGRENGETQYF
TGTGCCAGCGGGCGGGAGAATGGAGAGACCCAGTACTTC
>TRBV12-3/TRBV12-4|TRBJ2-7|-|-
CASSPATPAEQYF
TGTGCCAGCAGTCCAGCGACCCCAGCCGAGCAGTACTTC
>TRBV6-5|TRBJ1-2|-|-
CASSYSKRAGTYGYTF
TGTGCCAGCAGTTACTCGAAGCGGGCAGGAACCTATGGCTACACCTTC
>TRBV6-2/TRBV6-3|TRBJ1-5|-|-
CASRDEDQPQHF
TGTGCCAGCAGAGACGAAGATCAGCCCCAGCATTTT
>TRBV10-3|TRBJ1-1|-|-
CAISESDRENTEAFF
TGTGCCATCAGTGAGAGCGACCGAGAGAACACTGAAGCTTTCTTT
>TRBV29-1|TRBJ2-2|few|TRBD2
CSVGGAGGKGELFF
TGCAGCGTTGGCGGCGCCGGGGGGAAAGGGGAGCTGTTTTTT
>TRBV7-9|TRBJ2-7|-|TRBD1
CASSYGTRTGGYEQYF
TGTGCCAGCAGTTACGGGACCAGGACAGGGGGGTACGAGCAGTACTTC
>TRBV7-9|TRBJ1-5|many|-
CASSLDRYSNQPQHF
TGTGCCAGCAGCTTAGACAGATATAGCAATCAGCCCCAGCATTTT
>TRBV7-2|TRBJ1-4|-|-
CASSYRGGLNEKLFF
TGCGCCAGCAGCTACCGGGGCGGACTTAATGAAAAACTGTTTTTT
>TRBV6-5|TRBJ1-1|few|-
CASSYSTRATEAFF
TGTGCCAGCAGTTACTCAACTCGGGCCACTGAAGCTTTCTTT
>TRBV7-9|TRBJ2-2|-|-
CASRQTSGELFF
TGTGCCAGTAGACAGACTAGCGGGGAGCTGTTTTTT
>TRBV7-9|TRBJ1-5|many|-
CASSLSDSNGQPQHF
TGTGCCAGCAGCCTGTCGGACAGTAACGGACAGCCCCAGCATTTT
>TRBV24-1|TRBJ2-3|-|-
CATSGGADAGTDTQYF
TGTGCCACCAGTGGAGGCGCCGACGCAGGCACAGATACGCAGTATTTT
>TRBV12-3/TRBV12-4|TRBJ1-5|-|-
CASSLFRQPQHF
TGTGCCAGCAGTTTATTCCGTCAGCCCCAGCATTTT
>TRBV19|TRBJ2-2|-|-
CASSIQGAGANVLTFGAGTGELFF
-
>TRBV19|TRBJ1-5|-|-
CASRYGRYNQPQHF
TGTGCCAGTAGATATGGACGGTACAATCAGCCCCAGCATTTT
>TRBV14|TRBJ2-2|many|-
CASSQMLGGGELFF
TGTGCCAGCAGCCAAATGCTAGGTGGCGGGGAGCTGTTTTTT
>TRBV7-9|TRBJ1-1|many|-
CASSLGSGDEAFF
TGTGCCAGCAGCTTAGGATCGGGAGACGAAGCTTTCTTT
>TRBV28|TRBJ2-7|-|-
CASSMDGHLSEQYF
TGTGCCAGCAGTATGGACGGACATCTGTCCGAGCAGTACTTC
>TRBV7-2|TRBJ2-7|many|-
CASSIGPWQYF
TGTGCCAGCAGCATAGGCCCCTGGCAGTACTTC
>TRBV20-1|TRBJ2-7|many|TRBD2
CSAIDSGASSYEQYF
TGCAGTGCTATCGATAGCGGGGCGAGCTCCTACGAGCAGTACTTC
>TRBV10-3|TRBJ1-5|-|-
CAISLGQGSNQPQHF
TGTGCCATCAGCCTTGGCCAGGGGTCCAATCAGCCCCAGCATTTT
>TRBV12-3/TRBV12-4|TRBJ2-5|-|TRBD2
CASSTSGAQETQYF
TGTGCCAGCAGTACTAGCGGAGCCCAAGAGACCCAGTACTTC
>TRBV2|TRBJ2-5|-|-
CAWTPGTDLRGTQYF
TGTGCCTGGACCCCCGGGACTGACCTTCGGGGGACCCAGTACTTC
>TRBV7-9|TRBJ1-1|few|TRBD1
CASSPTGTGAPEAFF
TGTGCCAGCAGCCCGACCGGTACAGGGGCTCCTGAAGCTTTCTTT
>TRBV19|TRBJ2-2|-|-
CATHPGQRRGGTGELFF
TGTGCCACCCACCCAGGACAGCGAAGAGGGGGCACCGGGGAGCTGTTTTTT
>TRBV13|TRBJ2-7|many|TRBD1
CASSTRNRGGEISYEQYF
TGTGCCAGCAGCACCAGGAATCGAGGGGGCGAAATCTCGTACGAGCAGTACTTC
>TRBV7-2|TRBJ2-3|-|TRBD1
CASRIDRATDTQYF
TGTGCCAGCAGGATAGACAGGGCCACAGATACGCAGTATTTT
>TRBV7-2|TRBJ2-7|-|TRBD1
CASSFRQGGDEQYF
TGTGCCAGCAGCTTCAGACAGGGGGGCGATGAGCAGTACTTC
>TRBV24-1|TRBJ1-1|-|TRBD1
CATSETGRSEAFF
TGTGCCACCAGTGAGACAGGGCGATCTGAAGCTTTCTTT
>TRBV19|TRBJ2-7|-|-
CASSIVRDPTKQYF
TGTGCCAGTAGTATAGTGCGGGATCCTACGAAGCAGTACTTC
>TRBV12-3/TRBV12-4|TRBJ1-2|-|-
CASSSSGAGDGYTF
TGTGCCAGCAGTTCCTCGGGGGCAGGGGACGGCTACACCTTC
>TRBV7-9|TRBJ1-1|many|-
CASSGGLYTEAFF
TGTGCCAGCAGTGGAGGATTGTACACTGAAGCTTTCTTT
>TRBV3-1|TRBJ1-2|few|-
CASSPTPGYGYTF
TGTGCCAGCAGCCCGACACCGGGATATGGCTACACCTTC
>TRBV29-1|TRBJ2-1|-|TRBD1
CSVWKTGPFFYNEQFF
TGCAGCGTCTGGAAGACAGGGCCCTTCTTCTACAATGAGCAGTTCTTC
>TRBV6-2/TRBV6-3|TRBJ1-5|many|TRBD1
CASSYAQGQGNQPQHF
TGTGCCAGCAGTTACGCTCAGGGACAGGGGAATCAGCCCCAGCATTTT
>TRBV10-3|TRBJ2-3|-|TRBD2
CAISTSGLAARRGTQYF
TGTGCCATCAGTACCTCGGGACTAGCGGCTCGGCGGGGTACGCAGTATTTT
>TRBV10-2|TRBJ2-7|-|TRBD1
CASSETRTGYEQYF
TGCGCCAGCAGTGAGACCAGGACAGGGTACGAGCAGTACTTC